Below are 25 T cell receptor beta chains sequenced from a single sample in a study of somatic mutations in cytotoxic T cells in rheumatoid arthritis (dated by TCRdb to 2015 to 2018). The library was produced with the immunoSEQ multiplex PCR assay. TCRdb carries this immuneACCESS record with in-frame sequences only. Its versions omit some clonotypes, under half of them owing to an unresolved V gene in the studies checked, with the rest unexplained. For this sample there are 13,000 or so clones; 65% to 85% appear just once. Roughly 7.4% of the sample is in the top ten clones. The sample was CD8+ T cells sorted from blood. These receptors were collected from an adult with rheumatoid arthritis.

The table lists this clone with a count of one. J is TRBJ1-2 and V is TRBV5-1, with D perhaps matching TRBD1 (6 bases). The CDR3 runs 14 residues. V gave up 3 bases and J gave up 6 bases, with 15 bases separating them. Germline loops: CDR1 SGHRS, CDR2 YFSETQ. The CDR3 DNA reads as TGCGCCAGCAGCTACTCGGGCGGGGGCGATGGCTACACCTTC. This sequence encodes CASSYSGGGDGYTF.

The V and J genes are TRBV5-1 and TRBJ2-1; D not certain. V was trimmed by 2 bases and J by 5 bases, leaving 14 bases between them. This CDR3 has 15 amino acids. The germline V gene has CDR1 SGHRS and CDR2 YFSETQ. CDR3 DNA: TGCGCCAGCAGCTTTGCGCTTCCCGTTGACAATGAGCAGTTCTTC. Its translation is CASSFALPVDNEQFF.

The chain recombines TRBV9 with TRBJ2-5; 7 bases align to TRBD2. The junction had 1 base not matched to a gene; V was cut back by 2 bases and J by 0 bases. The CDR3 covers 14 residues. CDR1 and CDR2 (germline): SGDLS, YYNGEE. This CDR3 is CASSVGGYQETQYF. The CDR3 nucleotides are TGTGCCAGCAGCGTGGGGGGGTACCAAGAGACCCAGTACTTC.

DNA for the CDR3: TGTGCCAGCAGTTTATCGAGGGGACTCCGTGAAGCTTTCTTT. Encoded protein: CASSLSRGLREAFF. V gene TRBV27 combines with J gene TRBJ1-1, with D possibly being TRBD1 (5 bases). Trimming shortened V by 0 bases and J by 7 bases, and 12 bases separated the two germline ends. CDR1 and CDR2 (germline): MNHEY, SMNVEV (reference sequence). The CDR3 loop spans 14 amino acids.

J is TRBJ2-7 and V is TRBV27, with 7 bases that match TRBD2. This CDR3 region has 14 residues. In germline, CDR1 is MNHEY, CDR2 SMNVEV (reference sequence). Trimming cost V 5 bases and J 5 bases; bases outside gene matches: 9. The CDR3 DNA reads TGTGCCAGCAGTCCCCGGGGGGTGATCCACGAGCAGTACTTC. This codes for CASSPRGVIHEQYF.

The chain uses TRBV23-1 and TRBJ1-1; weak D call: TRBD1 (5 bases). TRBV23-1 has ORF status, its function being uncertain. This CDR3 contains 17 residues. Trimming stripped 8 bases from V and 4 bases from J, with 26 bases between. CDR3 protein: CASHGRGRVKSGTEAFF. CDR3 DNA: TGCGCCAGCCATGGGAGGGGCAGGGTGAAGTCAGGCACTGAAGCTTTCTTT.

The chain has TRBV11-2 and TRBJ2-7; D remains unclear. Germline CDR1 reads SGHAT; CDR2 reads FQNNGV. V shed 0 bases and J shed 0 bases, with 15 bases lying between them. This CDR3 has 17 residues. The CDR3 spells CASSLDSWTEYSYEQYF. The CDR3 DNA reads as TGTGCCAGCAGCTTAGATTCATGGACGGAATACTCCTACGAGCAGTACTTC.

J is TRBJ2-2 and V is TRBV6-1; 8 nucleotides match TRBD2. Germline assignment: CDR1 MNHNS and CDR2 SASEGT. The CDR3 covers 15 residues. V trimming: 5 bases; J trimming: 0 bases; junction bases outside the gene matches: 2. The CDR3 sequence: CASSNSGANTGELFF. The CDR3 DNA sequence: TGTGCCAGCAGTAATAGCGGGGCGAACACCGGGGAGCTGTTTTTT.

This clone is categorized as large. The chain uses TRBV5-5 and TRBJ2-2; perhaps TRBD2 as D (6 bases). V dropped 3 bases and J dropped 7 bases, with 10 bases sitting between them. This CDR3 comprises 13 residues. Per germline, CDR1 SGHKS and CDR2 YYEKEE (reference sequence). This chain's CDR3 is CASSWDFRGELFF. The CDR3 nucleotides read TGTGCCAGCAGCTGGGACTTCCGCGGGGAGCTGTTTTTT.

The V and J genes are TRBV5-8 and TRBJ2-5; 10 bases match TRBD2. V trimming: 0 bases; J trimming: 5 bases; junction bases outside the gene matches: 7. The CDR3 extends over 16 amino acids. The germline V gene has CDR1 SGHTS and CDR2 YDEGEE. CDR3 nucleotides: TGTGCCAGCAGCTTGGGCGCTAGCGGGAGCTGGGAGACCCAGTACTTC. Its translation is CASSLGASGSWETQYF.

The chain employs TRBV28 and TRBJ2-7, with 8 bases that match TRBD2. J gave up 1 base and V 5 bases, and 4 bases lay outside the gene matches. This CDR3 is built from 14 residues. Germline V CDR1 and CDR2: MDHEN, SYDVKM. The CDR3 DNA sequence: TGTGCCAGCAGTCCTAGCGGGTGGTCCTACGAGCAGTACTTC. It translates to CASSPSGWSYEQYF.

The rearrangement joins TRBV15 to TRBJ1-6; 7 nucleotides agree with TRBD1. This CDR3 region has 14 residues. Trimming cost V 4 bases and J 14 bases; bases outside gene matches: 11. Germline-derived CDR1 and CDR2 are LNHNV and YYDKDF (reference sequence). CDR3 bases: TGTGCCACCAGCACGGGACAGTTAAATTCGGCCCTCCACTTT. Translation gives CATSTGQLNSALHF.

This clone was detected a few times. V gene TRBV7-9 combines with J gene TRBJ2-7; D is possibly TRBD1 or TRBD2 (6 bases each). Germline V gene sequence: CDR1 SEHNR, CDR2 FQNEAQ (reference sequence). The CDR3 length is 16 residues. V was trimmed by 5 bases and J by 6 bases, leaving 23 bases between them. Here the CDR3 DNA reads TGTGCCAGCAGCCCAGACACGGGGGCGGGATATAGCGAGCAGTACTTC. It is translated as CASSPDTGAGYSEQYF. The full variable domain, with the rest looked up from reference TRBV7-9 and TRBJ2-7, is DTGVSQNPRHKITKRGQNVTFRCDPISEHNRLYWYRQTLGQGPEFLTYFQNEAQLEKSRLLSDRFSAERPKGSFSTLEIQRTEQGDSAMYLCASSPDTGAGYSEQYFGPGTRLTVT.

V gene TRBV28 combines with J gene TRBJ2-2, with 10 bases identical to TRBD1. The CDR3 has 16 amino acids. Germline values: CDR1 MDHEN, CDR2 SYDVKM. V dropped 6 bases and J dropped 6; count of bases not matched to a gene: 10. This chain's CDR3 is CASSHLRTGGSGELFF. The DNA for the CDR3 is TGTGCCAGCAGCCACTTACGGACAGGGGGTTCCGGGGAGCTGTTTTTT.

Here the CDR3 reads CASSLGTSGRGWETQYF. In nucleotides, the CDR3 is TGTGCCAGCAGCTTGGGGACTAGCGGCCGGGGGTGGGAGACCCAGTACTTC. The chain recombines TRBV5-5 with TRBJ2-5, with 10 bases aligning to TRBD2. The CDR3 totals 17 residues. Germline values: CDR1 SGHKS, CDR2 YYEKEE (reference sequence). V gave up 0 bases and J gave up 5 bases; unmatched junction bases: 10.

The chain links TRBV27 to TRBJ1-2, with 7 bases identical to TRBD1. Trimming removed 2 bases from V and 4 bases from J; junction bases left unmatched: 4. The germline V gene has CDR1 MNHEY and CDR2 SMNVEV (reference sequence). The CDR3 sequence is 14 residues long. CDR3 nucleotides: TGTGCCAGCAGTTTACGGCAGGGGGGCTATGGCTACACCTTC. It is translated as CASSLRQGGYGYTF.

V gene TRBV19 combines with J gene TRBJ1-2, with D perhaps TRBD1 (6 bases). CDR1 and CDR2 from the germline V gene are LNHDA and SQIVND (reference sequence). V was clipped by 2 bases and J by 2 bases, with 18 bases between them. The CDR3 contains 17 residues. The CDR3 loop is CASSISPLGGLNYGYTF. For the CDR3, the DNA is TGTGCCAGTAGTATATCACCCCTCGGGGGGCTGAACTATGGCTACACCTTC. Full variable domain (outside the CDR3, taken from reference TRBV19 and TRBJ1-2): DGGITQSPKYLFRKEGQNVTLSCEQNLNHDAMYWYRQDPGQGLRLIYYSQIVNDFQKGDIAEGYSVSREKKESFPLTVTSAQKNPTAFYLCASSISPLGGLNYGYTFGSGTRLTVV.

The J gene is TRBJ1-4, the V gene TRBV6-6, with D unclear. CDR3 length: 11 residues. Germline CDR1 is MNHNY and CDR2 is SVGAGI (reference sequence). The germline V and J ends were trimmed by 2 bases and 8 bases, with 3 bases remaining between them. The CDR3 spells CASSYREKLFF. The CDR3 DNA follows: TGTGCCAGCAGTTACCGGGAAAAACTGTTTTTT.

The rearrangement uses TRBV7-9 and TRBJ1-2, with TRBD1 matching 8 bases. CDR1 SEHNR and CDR2 FQNEAQ come from the germline V gene (reference sequence). Germline trimming cut 5 bases from V and 7 bases from J; bases unmatched to any gene: 3. The CDR3 consists of 12 residues. The CDR3 coding sequence is TGTGCCAGCAGCCAAGGACAGGGTGGCTACACCTTC. Translation gives CASSQGQGGYTF.

The V call is TRBV10-3, the J call TRBJ2-7; D might be TRBD2 (6 bases). The CDR3 runs to 12 residues. The germline V gene encodes CDR1 ENHRY and CDR2 SYGVKD. V dropped 0 bases and J dropped 9 bases, with 9 bases sitting between them. The CDR3 loop is CAISESFGGQYF. Here the CDR3 DNA reads TGTGCCATCAGTGAGTCTTTCGGGGGGCAGTACTTC.

The chain is built from TRBV10-1 and TRBJ2-7, with D tentatively TRBD1 or TRBD2 (6 bases each). V lost 3 bases, J lost 5 bases, and 11 bases lay in between. Germline-derived CDR1 and CDR2 are WNHNN and SYGVQD (reference sequence). This CDR3 contains 13 residues. The CDR3 reads CASSDGGLDEQYF. CDR3 in DNA: TGCGCCAGCAGTGATGGGGGGCTAGACGAGCAGTACTTC.

The rearrangement links TRBV9 to TRBJ2-7, with D possibly being TRBD1 or TRBD2 (5 bases each). There are 14 residues in the CDR3. The V and J ends lost 4 bases and 0 bases respectively, with 11 bases between them. CDR1 is SGDLS and CDR2 is YYNGEE in the germline V gene. The DNA for the CDR3 is TGTGCCAGCAGCCCCCGGGACCGCTCCTACGAGCAGTACTTC. Translated: CASSPRDRSYEQYF.

V gene TRBV4-2 combines with J gene TRBJ1-1, with unresolved D. Per the germline V gene, CDR1 is LGHNA and CDR2 is YNFKEQ. The CDR3 spans 15 residues. The V and J ends lost 3 bases and 0 bases respectively, with 11 bases between them. The CDR3 is CASSHKAGLNTEAFF. Written as DNA, the CDR3 is TGTGCCAGCAGCCACAAGGCAGGCCTGAACACTGAAGCTTTCTTT.

The chain is built from TRBV11-3 and TRBJ2-6; 7 bases agree with TRBD2. Unmatched junction bases numbered 7, after V lost 5 bases and J lost 0 bases. CDR1 SGHNT and CDR2 YENEEA come from the germline V gene. The CDR3 totals 17 residues. The DNA for the CDR3 is TGTGCCAGCAGCCCAGGGAGGGGATCCTCTGGGGCCAACGTCCTGACTTTC. Protein sequence: CASSPGRGSSGANVLTF.

The V gene is TRBV7-3, the J gene TRBJ1-1; D ambiguous. Trimming pared 5 bases from V and 0 bases from J, leaving 7 bases between. CDR3 length: 13 residues. CDR1 SGHTA and CDR2 FQGTGA come from the germline V gene. DNA of the CDR3: TGTGCCAGCAGCCAACACTTGAACACTGAAGCTTTCTTT. Its translation is CASSQHLNTEAFF. The whole variable domain, remainder taken from reference TRBV7-3 and TRBJ1-1, is GAGVSQTPSNKVTEKGKYVELRCDPISGHTALYWYRQSLGQGPEFLIYFQGTGAADDSGLPNDRFFAVRPEGSVSTLKIQRTERGDSAVYLCASSQHLNTEAFFGQGTRLTVV.